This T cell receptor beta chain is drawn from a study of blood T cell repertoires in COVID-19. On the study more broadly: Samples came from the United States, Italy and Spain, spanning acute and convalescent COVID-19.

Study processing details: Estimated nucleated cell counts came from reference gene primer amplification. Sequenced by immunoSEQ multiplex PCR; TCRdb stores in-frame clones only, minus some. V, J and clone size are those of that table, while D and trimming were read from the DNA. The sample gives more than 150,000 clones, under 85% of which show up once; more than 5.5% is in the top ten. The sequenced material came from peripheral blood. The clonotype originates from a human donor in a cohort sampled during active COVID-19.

Here the CDR3 reads CSASRDRRTGELFF. The CDR3 DNA reads as TGCAGCGCCTCCCGGGACAGACGCACCGGGGAGCTGTTTTTT. The chain couples TRBV29-1 to TRBJ2-2; 7 bases match TRBD1. Germline values: CDR1 SQVTM, CDR2 ANQGSEA. V trimming: 7 bases; J trimming: 4 bases; junction bases outside the gene matches: 9. The CDR3 totals 14 residues.